Each of the 13 T cell receptor beta chains below was sequenced from the same sample in a study of regulatory T cells in long-lasting Graves disease (dated by TCRdb to the early 2020s). Libraries were constructed by multiplex PCR. The listed sequencing device is Illumina HiSeq 4000. iRepertoire HTBI primers and Arm-PCR amplification of CDR3 regions were used to construct TCR beta libraries. Using fastp at Q25 and MiXCR, TCRdb reprocessed the public reads and kept productive beta chains. Entries are consolidated by CDR3 protein sequence, retaining the most common genes and DNA. The sample table records roughly 420,000 distinct CDR3 sequences; around 17% of these occur just once. The ten largest clonotypes hold about 10% of the sample. Sample time point, as interpreted from the label and publication: newly diagnosed GD, antithyroid drugs for less than 3 months. RNA was extracted from PBMCs in TRIzol for both TCR sequencing and RNA sequencing.

Separately, the same data were catalogued under a study of T cells in Graves' hyperthyroidism and ophthalmopathy.

Sequencing used peripheral blood mononuclear cells (PBMCs), obtained at new diagnosis, from a patient treated with antithyroid drugs. The receptors come from a woman in her 30s with Graves disease. Donor details come from another sample of the same person, matched by shared clones.

This clonotype was seen many times. The rearrangement uses TRBV28 and TRBJ1-2; D may be TRBD1 (6 bases). CDR3 length equals 14 residues. Germline assignment: CDR1 MDHEN and CDR2 SYDVKM. V was clipped by 4 bases and J by 5 bases, with 14 bases between them. The CDR3, as DNA: TGTGCCAGCAGTTCATCTACCCAGGGGTATGGCTACACCTTC. Its protein is CASSSSTQGYGYTF.

For this clonotype: This may arise from a read error, as a much more abundant clone is one base away. CDR3: CASSAYTGTANTGAFF. The CDR3 nucleotides are TGTGCCAGCAGCGCTTACACGGGGACAGCGAACACTGGAGCTTTCTTT. The V call is TRBV11-2, the J call TRBJ1-1; 7 bases align to TRBD1. The CDR3 is 16 amino acids. Germline CDR1 SGHAT, CDR2 FQNNGV. The variable domain in full, completed from reference TRBV11-2 and TRBJ1-1, reads EAGVAQSPRYKIIEKRQSVAFWCNPISGHATLYWYQQILGQGPKLLIQFQNNGVVDDSQLPKDRFSAERLKGVDSTLKIQPAKLEDSAVYLCASSAYTGTANTGAFFGQGTRLTVV.

The table lists this clonotype with many counts. This chain connects TRBV7-6 to TRBJ2-1; weak D call: TRBD1 (6 bases). The length of the CDR3 is 15 residues. Per germline, CDR1 SGHVS and CDR2 FNYEAQ. Trimming removed 5 bases from V and 6 bases from J, with 17 bases in between. The CDR3 sequence: CASSHRTGNPNEQFF. The CDR3 coding sequence is TGTGCCAGCAGCCATCGAACAGGGAATCCCAATGAGCAGTTCTTC.

This clonotype appeared a few times. The chain employs TRBV4-3 and TRBJ2-1; D gene ambiguous. Trimming cost V 1 base and J 9 bases, with 13 bases left between them. Germline V gene sequence: CDR1 LGHNA, CDR2 YSLEER. The CDR3 runs 14 residues. CDR3 sequence reads: CASSQVVTVSEQFF. The CDR3 bases are TGCGCCAGCAGCCAAGTAGTGACGGTATCTGAGCAGTTCTTC.

This clonotype has at least ten counts. The V and J genes are TRBV15 and TRBJ2-1, with 7 nucleotides matching TRBD1. The germline CDR1 and CDR2 sequences are LNHNV and YYDKDF (reference sequence). Trimming removed 0 bases from V and 8 bases from J; junction bases left unmatched: 4. There are 14 residues in the CDR3. This CDR3 is CATSRDPGGYEQFF. CDR3 DNA sequence: TGTGCCACCAGCAGAGACCCAGGGGGATATGAGCAGTTCTTC.

This clonotype has just a few counts. The chain joins TRBV7-9 to TRBJ2-7; 12 nucleotides agree with TRBD1. The CDR3 is made up of 15 amino acids. V trimming: 3 bases; J trimming: 5 bases; junction bases outside the gene matches: 5. CDR1 is SEHNR, CDR2 FQNEAQ, per germline (reference sequence). The CDR3 loop reads CASSFRDRGLDEQYF. CDR3 DNA sequence: TGTGCCAGCAGCTTCCGGGACAGGGGGCTAGACGAGCAGTACTTC.

Many counts were recorded for this clonotype. CDR3: CASSASLYGYTF. Written as DNA, the CDR3 is TGTGCCAGCAGCGCCAGCTTATATGGCTACACCTTC. V gene TRBV7-9 combines with J gene TRBJ1-2; D ambiguous. CDR3 size: 12 residues. Germline V gene data show CDR1 as SEHNR and CDR2 as FQNEAQ (reference sequence). Trimming took 5 bases from V and 5 from J, leaving 9 bases between them. Using reference TRBV7-9 and TRBJ1-2 for the parts outside the CDR3, the full variable domain is DTGVSQNPRHKITKRGQNVTFRCDPISEHNRLYWYRQTLGQGPEFLTYFQNEAQLEKSRLLSDRFSAERPKGSFSTLEIQRTEQGDSAMYLCASSASLYGYTFGSGTRLTVV.

The chain combines TRBV2 with TRBJ1-1; no definite D call. The germline V gene encodes CDR1 SNHLY and CDR2 FYNNEI. V was cut by 5 bases and J by 3 bases, with 10 bases left in between. This CDR3 region has 13 residues. CDR3 DNA sequence: TGTGCCAGCAGTATACTTGAGGACACTGAAGCTTTCTTT. It is translated as CASSILEDTEAFF.

In its sample, this clonotype was seen many times. The V call is TRBV7-8, the J call TRBJ2-2; 13 nucleotides line up with TRBD2. This CDR3 has 21 amino acids. The V gene's germline CDR1 is SGHVS and CDR2 FQNEAQ. The junction had 13 bases not matched to a gene; V was cut back by 0 bases and J by 3 bases. The CDR3 is CASSLARSGTSGRGDTGELFF. In DNA, the CDR3 is TGTGCCAGCAGCTTAGCTCGCTCTGGAACTAGCGGGAGGGGGGACACCGGGGAGCTGTTTTTT. The variable domain in full, with the rest retrieved from reference TRBV7-8 and TRBJ2-2, is GAGVSQSPRYKVAKRGQDVALRCDPISGHVSLFWYQQALGQGPEFLTYFQNEAQLDKSGLPSDRFFAERPEGSVSTLKIQRTQQEDSAVYLCASSLARSGTSGRGDTGELFFGEGSRLTVL.

This clonotype was found many times. This rearrangement joins TRBV6-1 to TRBJ2-4, with 7 bases aligning to TRBD2. J lost 0 bases, V lost 6 bases, and 14 bases had no gene match. In germline, CDR1 is MNHNS, CDR2 SASEGT. The CDR3 runs 18 residues. The CDR3 reads CASRRSGSGGEAKNIQYF. The CDR3, as DNA: TGTGCCAGCAGACGTAGCGGCAGTGGGGGGGAAGCCAAAAACATTCAGTACTTC.

The chain recombines TRBV4-1 with TRBJ2-1, with 7 bases aligning to TRBD2. The ends lost 4 bases at V and 7 bases at J; junction bases unmatched: 22. CDR1 is MGHRA, CDR2 YSYEKL, per germline. The CDR3 extends over 19 amino acids. The CDR3 nucleotides read TGCGCCAGCAGCCTCCCGGGAGGAACCCATCCCGGTCGGGCAAATGAGCAGTTCTTC. It encodes CASSLPGGTHPGRANEQFF.

This clonotype was recorded a few times. CDR3 sequence reads: CAIRGVRSPLHF. CDR3 in DNA: TGTGCCATCAGGGGGGTGAGGTCACCCCTCCACTTT. The chain couples TRBV10-3 to TRBJ1-6, with D possibly matching TRBD1 (5 bases). The length of the CDR3 is 12 residues. Germline V lookup: CDR1 ENHRY, CDR2 SYGVKD. V lost 6 bases and J lost 10, with 10 bases in between.

This clonotype appeared many times. V is TRBV28 and J is TRBJ2-1; D is undetermined. From germline, CDR1 is MDHEN and CDR2 SYDVKM. There are 10 residues in the CDR3. V lost 7 bases and J lost 7, with 5 bases in between. CDR3 amino acids: CASKKNEQFF. The CDR3 DNA reads as TGTGCCAGCAAGAAAAATGAGCAGTTCTTC.